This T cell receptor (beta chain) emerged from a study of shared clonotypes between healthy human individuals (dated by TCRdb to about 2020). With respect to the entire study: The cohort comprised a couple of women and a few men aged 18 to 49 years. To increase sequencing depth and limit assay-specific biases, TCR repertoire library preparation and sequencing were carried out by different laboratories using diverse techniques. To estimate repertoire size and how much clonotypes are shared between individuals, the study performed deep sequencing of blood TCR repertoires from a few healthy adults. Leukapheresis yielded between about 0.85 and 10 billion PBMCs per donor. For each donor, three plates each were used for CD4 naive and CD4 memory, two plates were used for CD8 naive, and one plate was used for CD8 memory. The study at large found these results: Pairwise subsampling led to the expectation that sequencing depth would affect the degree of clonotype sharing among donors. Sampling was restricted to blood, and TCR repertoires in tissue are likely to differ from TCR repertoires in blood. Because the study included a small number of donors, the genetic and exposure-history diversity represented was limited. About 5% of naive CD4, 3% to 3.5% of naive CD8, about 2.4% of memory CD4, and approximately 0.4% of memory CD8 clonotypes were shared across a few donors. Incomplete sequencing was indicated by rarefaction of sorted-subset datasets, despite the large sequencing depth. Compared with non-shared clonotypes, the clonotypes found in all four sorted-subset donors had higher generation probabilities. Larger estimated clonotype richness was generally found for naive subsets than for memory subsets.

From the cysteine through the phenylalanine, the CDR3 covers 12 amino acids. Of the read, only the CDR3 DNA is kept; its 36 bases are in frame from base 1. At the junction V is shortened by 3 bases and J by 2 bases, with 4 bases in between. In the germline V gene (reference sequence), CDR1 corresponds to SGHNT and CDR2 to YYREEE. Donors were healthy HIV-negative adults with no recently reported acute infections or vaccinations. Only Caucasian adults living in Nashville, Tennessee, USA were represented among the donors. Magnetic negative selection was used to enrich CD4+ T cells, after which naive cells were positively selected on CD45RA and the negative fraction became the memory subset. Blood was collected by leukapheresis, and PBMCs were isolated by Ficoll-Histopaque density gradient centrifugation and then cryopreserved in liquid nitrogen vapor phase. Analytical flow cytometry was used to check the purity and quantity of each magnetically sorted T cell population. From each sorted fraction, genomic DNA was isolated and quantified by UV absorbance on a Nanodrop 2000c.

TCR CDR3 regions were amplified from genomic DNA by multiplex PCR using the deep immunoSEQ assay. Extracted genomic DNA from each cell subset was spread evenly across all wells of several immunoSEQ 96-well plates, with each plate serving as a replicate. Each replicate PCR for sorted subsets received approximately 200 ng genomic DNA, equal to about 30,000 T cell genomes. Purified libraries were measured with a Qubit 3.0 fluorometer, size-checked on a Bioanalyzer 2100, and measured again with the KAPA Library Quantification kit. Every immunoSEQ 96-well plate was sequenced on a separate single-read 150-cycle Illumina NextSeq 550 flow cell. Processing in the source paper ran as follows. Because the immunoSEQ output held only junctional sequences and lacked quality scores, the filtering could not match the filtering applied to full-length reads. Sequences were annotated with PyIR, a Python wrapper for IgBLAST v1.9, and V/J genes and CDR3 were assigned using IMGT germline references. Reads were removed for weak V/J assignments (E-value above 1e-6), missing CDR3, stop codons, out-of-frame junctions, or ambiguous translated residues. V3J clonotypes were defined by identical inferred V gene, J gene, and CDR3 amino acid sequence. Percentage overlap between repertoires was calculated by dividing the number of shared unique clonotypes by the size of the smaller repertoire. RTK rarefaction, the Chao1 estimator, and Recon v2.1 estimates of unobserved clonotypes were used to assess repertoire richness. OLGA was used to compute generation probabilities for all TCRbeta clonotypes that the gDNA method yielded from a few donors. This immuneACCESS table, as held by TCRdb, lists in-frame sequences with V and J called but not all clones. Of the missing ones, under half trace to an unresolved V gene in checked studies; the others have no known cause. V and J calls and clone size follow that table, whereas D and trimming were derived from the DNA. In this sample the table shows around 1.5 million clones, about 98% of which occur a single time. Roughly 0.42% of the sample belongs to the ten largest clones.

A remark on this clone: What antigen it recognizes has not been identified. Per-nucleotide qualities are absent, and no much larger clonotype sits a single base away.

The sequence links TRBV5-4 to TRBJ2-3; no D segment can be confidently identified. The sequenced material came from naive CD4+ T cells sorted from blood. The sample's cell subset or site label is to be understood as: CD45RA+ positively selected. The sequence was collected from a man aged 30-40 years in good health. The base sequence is TGTGCCAGCAGCTCACACACAGATACGCAGTATTTT. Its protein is CASSSHTDTQYF. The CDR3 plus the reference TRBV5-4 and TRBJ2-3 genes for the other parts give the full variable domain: ETGVTQSPTHLIKTRGQQVTLRCSSQSGHNTVSWYQQALGQGPQFIFQYYREEENGRGNFPPRFSGLQFPNYSSELNVNALELDDSALYLCASSSHTDTQYFGPGTRLTVL.